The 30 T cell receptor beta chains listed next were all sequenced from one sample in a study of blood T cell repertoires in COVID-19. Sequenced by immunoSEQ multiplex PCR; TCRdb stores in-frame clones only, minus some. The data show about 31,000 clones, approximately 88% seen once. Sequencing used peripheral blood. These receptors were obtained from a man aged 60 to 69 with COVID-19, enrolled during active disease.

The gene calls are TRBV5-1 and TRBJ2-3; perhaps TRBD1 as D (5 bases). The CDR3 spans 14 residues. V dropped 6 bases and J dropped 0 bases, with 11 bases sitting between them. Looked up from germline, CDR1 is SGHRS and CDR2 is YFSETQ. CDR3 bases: TGCGCCAGCACCCAACAGGCTAGCACAGATACGCAGTATTTT. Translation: CASTQQASTDTQYF.

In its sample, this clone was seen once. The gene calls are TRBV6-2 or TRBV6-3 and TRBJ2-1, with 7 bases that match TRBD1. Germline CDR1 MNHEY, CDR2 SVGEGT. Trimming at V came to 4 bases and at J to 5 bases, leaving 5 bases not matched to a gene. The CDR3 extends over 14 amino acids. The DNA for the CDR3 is TGTGCCAGCAGTTGGGGGACAGACCACAATGAGCAGTTCTTC. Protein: CASSWGTDHNEQFF.

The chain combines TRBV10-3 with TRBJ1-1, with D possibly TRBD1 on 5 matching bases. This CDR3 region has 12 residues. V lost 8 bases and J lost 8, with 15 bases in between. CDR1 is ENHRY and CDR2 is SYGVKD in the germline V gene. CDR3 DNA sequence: TGTGCCATCGGGGGGACGGAGGTCGAAGCTTTCTTT. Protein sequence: CAIGGTEVEAFF.

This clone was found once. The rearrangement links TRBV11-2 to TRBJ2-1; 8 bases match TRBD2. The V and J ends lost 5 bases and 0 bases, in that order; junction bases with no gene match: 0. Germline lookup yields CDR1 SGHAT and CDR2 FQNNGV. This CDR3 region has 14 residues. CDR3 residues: CASSSGGSYNEQFF. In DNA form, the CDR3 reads TGTGCCAGCAGCAGCGGGGGCTCCTACAATGAGCAGTTCTTC.

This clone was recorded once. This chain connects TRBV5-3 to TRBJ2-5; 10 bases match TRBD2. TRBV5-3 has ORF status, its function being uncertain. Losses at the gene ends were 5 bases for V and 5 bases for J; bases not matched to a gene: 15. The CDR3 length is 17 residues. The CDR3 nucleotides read TGTGCCAGAAGTGCCGGTCCTCTAGCGGGAGATTGGGAGACCCAGTACTTC. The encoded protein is CARSAGPLAGDWETQYF.

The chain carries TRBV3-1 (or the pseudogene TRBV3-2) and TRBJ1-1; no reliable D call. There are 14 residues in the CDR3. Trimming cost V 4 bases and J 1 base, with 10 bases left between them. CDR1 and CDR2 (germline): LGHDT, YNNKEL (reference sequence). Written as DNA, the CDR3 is TGTGCCAGCAGCCTGACCGACAAGAACACTGAAGCTTTCTTT. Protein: CASSLTDKNTEAFF.

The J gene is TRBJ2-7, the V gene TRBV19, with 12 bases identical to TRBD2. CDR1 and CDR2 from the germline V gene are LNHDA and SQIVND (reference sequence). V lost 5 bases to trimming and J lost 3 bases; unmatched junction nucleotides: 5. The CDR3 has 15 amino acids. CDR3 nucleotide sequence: TGTGCCAGTAGTGAACGGACTAGCGGGGTCTACGAGCAGTACTTC. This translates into CASSERTSGVYEQYF.

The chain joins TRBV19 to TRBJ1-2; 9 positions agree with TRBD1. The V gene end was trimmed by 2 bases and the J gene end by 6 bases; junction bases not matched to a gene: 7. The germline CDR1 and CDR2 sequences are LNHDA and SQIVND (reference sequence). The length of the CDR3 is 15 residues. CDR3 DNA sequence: TGTGCCAGTAGTATATACTTTACAGGGGGCGATGGCTACACCTTC. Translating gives CASSIYFTGGDGYTF.

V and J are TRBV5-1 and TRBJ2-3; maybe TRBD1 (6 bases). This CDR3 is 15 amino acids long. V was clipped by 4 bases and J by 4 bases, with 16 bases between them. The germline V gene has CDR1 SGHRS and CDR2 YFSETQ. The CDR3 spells CASSAQQGWSDTQYF. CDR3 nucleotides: TGCGCCAGCAGCGCCCAACAGGGCTGGTCAGATACGCAGTATTTT.

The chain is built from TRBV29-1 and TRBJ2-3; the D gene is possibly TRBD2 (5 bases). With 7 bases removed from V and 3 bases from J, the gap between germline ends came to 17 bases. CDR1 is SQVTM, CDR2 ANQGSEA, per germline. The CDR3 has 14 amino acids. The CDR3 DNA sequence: TGCAGCGCCACTAGACTTGCTGGGACAGATACGCAGTATTTT. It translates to CSATRLAGTDTQYF.

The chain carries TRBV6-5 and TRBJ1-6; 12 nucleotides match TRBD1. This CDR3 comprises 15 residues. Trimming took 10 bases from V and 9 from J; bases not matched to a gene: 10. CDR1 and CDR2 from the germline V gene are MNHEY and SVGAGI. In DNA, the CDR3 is TGTGCCATCCTGGGGGACAGGGGGCGTTTTTCACCCCTCCACTTT. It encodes CAILGDRGRFSPLHF.

CDR3 residues: CATSRDLRGFGTEAFF. CDR3 coding DNA: TGTGCCACCAGCAGAGATCTACGGGGGTTCGGCACTGAAGCTTTCTTT. The rearrangement uses TRBV15 and TRBJ1-1; a weak D match, TRBD1 (5 bases). This CDR3 contains 16 residues. Germline V lookup: CDR1 LNHNV, CDR2 YYDKDF (reference sequence). V lost 0 bases and J 4 bases, leaving 15 bases between the germline ends.

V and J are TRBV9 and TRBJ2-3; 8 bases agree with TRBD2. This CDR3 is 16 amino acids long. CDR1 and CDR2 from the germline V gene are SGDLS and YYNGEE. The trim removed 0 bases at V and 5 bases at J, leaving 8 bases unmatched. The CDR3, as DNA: TGTGCCAGCAGCGTAGCTAACGGGAGGGCCGGAGATACGCAGTATTTT. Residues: CASSVANGRAGDTQYF.

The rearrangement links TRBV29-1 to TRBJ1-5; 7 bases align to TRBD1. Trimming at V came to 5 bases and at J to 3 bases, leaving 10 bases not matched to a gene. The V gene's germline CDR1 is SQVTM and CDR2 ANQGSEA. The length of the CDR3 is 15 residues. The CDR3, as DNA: TGCAGCGTTCTAGTAGGGGGCGCAGACAATCAGCCCCAGCATTTT. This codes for CSVLVGGADNQPQHF.

CDR3 nucleotides: TGTGCCAGCAGTTACTCAGGGGTAGGAGAGCAGTACTTC. Translating gives CASSYSGVGEQYF. The V and J genes are TRBV6-5 and TRBJ2-7, with a possible D match to TRBD1 (5 bases). This CDR3 region has 13 residues. V was pared by 0 bases and J by 7 bases, with 10 bases between. Germline loops: CDR1 MNHEY, CDR2 SVGAGI.

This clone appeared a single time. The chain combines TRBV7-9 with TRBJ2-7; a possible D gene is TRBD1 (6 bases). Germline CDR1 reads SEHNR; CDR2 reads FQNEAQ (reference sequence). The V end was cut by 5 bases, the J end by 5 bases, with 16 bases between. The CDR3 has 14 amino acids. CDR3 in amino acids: CASSPSTGDNEQYF. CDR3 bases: TGTGCCAGCAGCCCCTCGACAGGCGACAACGAGCAGTACTTC.

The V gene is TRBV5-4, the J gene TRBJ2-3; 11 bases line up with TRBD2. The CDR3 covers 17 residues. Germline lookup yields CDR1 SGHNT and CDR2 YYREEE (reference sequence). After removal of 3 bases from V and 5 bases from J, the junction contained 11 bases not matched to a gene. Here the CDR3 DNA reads TGTGCCAGCAGCTCTTCAGTTATACTAGCGGGAGTAGATACGCAGTATTTT. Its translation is CASSSSVILAGVDTQYF. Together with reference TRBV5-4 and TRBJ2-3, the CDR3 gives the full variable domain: ETGVTQSPTHLIKTRGQQVTLRCSSQSGHNTVSWYQQALGQGPQFIFQYYREEENGRGNFPPRFSGLQFPNYSSELNVNALELDDSALYLCASSSSVILAGVDTQYFGPGTRLTVL.

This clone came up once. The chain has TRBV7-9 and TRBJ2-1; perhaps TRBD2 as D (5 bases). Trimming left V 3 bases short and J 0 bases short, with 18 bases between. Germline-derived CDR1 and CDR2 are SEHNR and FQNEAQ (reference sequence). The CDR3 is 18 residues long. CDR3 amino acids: CASSFLGKRINSYNEQFF. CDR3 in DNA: TGTGCCAGCAGCTTTCTCGGGAAGCGGATCAACTCCTACAATGAGCAGTTCTTC.

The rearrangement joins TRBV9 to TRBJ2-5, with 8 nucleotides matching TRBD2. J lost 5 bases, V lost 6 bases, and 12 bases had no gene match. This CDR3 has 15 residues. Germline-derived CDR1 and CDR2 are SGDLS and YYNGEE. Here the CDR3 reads CASTPGAGGYETQYF. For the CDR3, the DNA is TGTGCCAGCACCCCGGGGGCGGGGGGATACGAGACCCAGTACTTC.

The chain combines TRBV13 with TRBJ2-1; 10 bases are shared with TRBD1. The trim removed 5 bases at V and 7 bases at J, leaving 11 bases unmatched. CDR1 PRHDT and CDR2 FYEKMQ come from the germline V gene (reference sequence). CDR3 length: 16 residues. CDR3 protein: CASSTRGQGIRNEQFF. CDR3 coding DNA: TGTGCCAGCAGCACCCGGGGACAGGGGATACGAAATGAGCAGTTCTTC.

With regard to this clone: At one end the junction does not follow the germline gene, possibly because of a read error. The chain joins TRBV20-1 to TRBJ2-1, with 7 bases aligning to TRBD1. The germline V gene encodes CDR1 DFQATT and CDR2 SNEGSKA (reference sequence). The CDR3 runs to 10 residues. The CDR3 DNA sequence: TGCAGTGCAACCCCGGGACAGCACTTCTTC. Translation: CSATPGQHFF.

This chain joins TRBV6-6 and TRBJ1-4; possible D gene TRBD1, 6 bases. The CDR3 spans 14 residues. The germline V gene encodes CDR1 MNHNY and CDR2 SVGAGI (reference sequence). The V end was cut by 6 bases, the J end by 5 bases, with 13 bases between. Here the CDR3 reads CASRPQGLNEKLFF. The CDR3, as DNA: TGTGCCAGCAGACCACAGGGCCTCAATGAAAAACTGTTTTTT.

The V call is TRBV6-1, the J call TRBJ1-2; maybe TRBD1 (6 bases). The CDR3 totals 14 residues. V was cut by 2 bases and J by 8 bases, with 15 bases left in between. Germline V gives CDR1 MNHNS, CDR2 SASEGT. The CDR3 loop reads CASSETGSASGYTF. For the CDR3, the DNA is TGTGCCAGCAGTGAAACAGGGAGCGCGAGCGGCTACACCTTC.

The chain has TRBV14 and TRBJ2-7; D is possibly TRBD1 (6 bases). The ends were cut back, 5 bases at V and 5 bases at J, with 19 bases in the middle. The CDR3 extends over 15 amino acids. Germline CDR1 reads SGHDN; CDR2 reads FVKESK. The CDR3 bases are TGTGCCAGCAGCTATCGGGACATGGTTTTGCACGAGCAGTACTTC. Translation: CASSYRDMVLHEQYF.

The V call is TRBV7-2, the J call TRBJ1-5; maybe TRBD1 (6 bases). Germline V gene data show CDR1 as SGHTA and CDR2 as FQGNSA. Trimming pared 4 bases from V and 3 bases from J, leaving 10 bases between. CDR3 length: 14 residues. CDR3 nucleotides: TGTGCCAGCAGCTCTACAGGGTTCAATCAGCCCCAGCATTTT. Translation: CASSSTGFNQPQHF.

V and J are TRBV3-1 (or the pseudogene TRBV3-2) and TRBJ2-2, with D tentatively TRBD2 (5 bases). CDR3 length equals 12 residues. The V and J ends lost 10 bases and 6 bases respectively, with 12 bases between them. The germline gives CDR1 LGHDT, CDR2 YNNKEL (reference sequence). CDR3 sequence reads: CATRGRAGELFF. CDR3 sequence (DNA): TGTGCCACCCGGGGAAGGGCCGGGGAGCTGTTTTTT.

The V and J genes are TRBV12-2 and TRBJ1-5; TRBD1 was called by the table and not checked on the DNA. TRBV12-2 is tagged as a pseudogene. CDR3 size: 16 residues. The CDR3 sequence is CASRLCRGGANQPQHF. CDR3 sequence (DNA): TGTGCAAGTCGCCTTTGCCGTGGGGGCGCCAATCAGCCCCAGCATTTT.

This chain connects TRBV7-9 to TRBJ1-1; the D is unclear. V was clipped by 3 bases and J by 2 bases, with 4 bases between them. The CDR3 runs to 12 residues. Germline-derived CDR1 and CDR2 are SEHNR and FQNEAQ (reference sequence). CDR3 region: CASSFLNTEAFF. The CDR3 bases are TGTGCCAGCAGCTTCCTCAACACTGAAGCTTTCTTT.

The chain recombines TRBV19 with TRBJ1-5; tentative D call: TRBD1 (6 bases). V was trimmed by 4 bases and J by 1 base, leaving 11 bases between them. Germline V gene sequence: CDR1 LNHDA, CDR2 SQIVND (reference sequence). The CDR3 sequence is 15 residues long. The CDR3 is CASSTTGKSNQPQHF. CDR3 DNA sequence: TGTGCCAGTAGTACTACAGGGAAGAGCAATCAGCCCCAGCATTTT.

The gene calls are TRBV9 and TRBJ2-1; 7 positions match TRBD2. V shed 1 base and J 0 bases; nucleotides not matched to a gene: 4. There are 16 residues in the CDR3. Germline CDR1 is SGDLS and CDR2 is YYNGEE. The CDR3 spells CASSVSGGRSYNEQFF. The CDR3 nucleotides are TGTGCCAGCAGCGTATCGGGAGGCCGCTCCTACAATGAGCAGTTCTTC.